The 27 T cell receptor beta chains listed next were all sequenced from one sample in a study of blood T cell repertoires in COVID-19. TCRdb's table, derived via immunoSEQ multiplex PCR, lists solely in-frame clones and lacks some. The data contain roughly 100,000 clones, 86% of them seen just once; the ten biggest clones take up 20% to 30%. Material: peripheral blood. These receptors originate from a human donor in a cohort sampled during active COVID-19.

The chain links TRBV7-2 to TRBJ2-6, with TRBD2 as a possible D gene (6 bases). The germline V gene has CDR1 SGHTA and CDR2 FQGNSA. This CDR3 contains 17 residues. The germline V and J ends were trimmed by 1 base and 1 base, with 11 bases remaining between them. CDR3 sequence: CASSLVPAGSGANVLTF. In DNA, the CDR3 is TGTGCCAGCAGCTTAGTGCCCGCGGGGTCTGGGGCCAACGTCCTGACTTTC.

V and J are TRBV2 and TRBJ2-7; TRBD1 aligns across 7 bases. V shed 7 bases, J shed 4 bases, and the junction held 7 bases outside the gene matches. The CDR3 is 13 amino acids. The germline CDR1 and CDR2 sequences are SNHLY and FYNNEI. The CDR3 DNA is TGTGCCAGCATGTATCGGACAGGATACGAGCAGTACTTC. The encoded protein is CASMYRTGYEQYF.

The chain has TRBV9 and TRBJ1-4, with D uncertain. This CDR3 is 16 amino acids long. Trimming took 3 bases from V and 10 from J, leaving 22 bases between them. Germline-derived CDR1 and CDR2 are SGDLS and YYNGEE. Written as DNA, the CDR3 is TGTGCCAGCAGCGAGGAGGGTAGCCTCCTGAAGGGAAAACTGTTTTTT. Translated: CASSEEGSLLKGKLFF.

CDR3 loop: CATSDFQGTQETQYF. The CDR3 nucleotides read TGTGCCACCAGTGATTTCCAGGGTACCCAAGAGACCCAGTACTTC. This chain links TRBV24-1 with TRBJ2-5; tentative D call: TRBD1 (5 bases). V lost 1 base and J 1 base, leaving 9 bases between the germline ends. Germline V lookup: CDR1 KGHDR, CDR2 SFDVKD. The CDR3 sequence is 15 residues long.

This chain uses TRBV27 with TRBJ2-2; 8 nucleotides agree with TRBD2. In germline, CDR1 is MNHEY, CDR2 SMNVEV (reference sequence). This CDR3 is built from 15 residues. J was trimmed by 1 base and V by 5 bases; bases with no gene match: 3. CDR3 nucleotide sequence: TGTGCCAGCAGTAGCGGGAGCGGGAACACCGGGGAGCTGTTTTTT. It codes for CASSSGSGNTGELFF.

This chain links TRBV7-3 with TRBJ1-2, with TRBD1 as a possible D gene (6 bases). The V and J ends lost 3 bases and 8 bases respectively, with 19 bases between them. Germline CDR1 SGHTA, CDR2 FQGTGA. The CDR3 is 15 amino acids. The CDR3 DNA follows: TGTGCCAGCAGCTTTGACCAAAGAACAGGGCGGGGCTACACCTTC. It specifies CASSFDQRTGRGYTF.

J is TRBJ2-3 and V is TRBV24-1; D ambiguous. There are 13 residues in the CDR3. V was trimmed by 5 bases and J by 0 bases, leaving 5 bases between them. Per germline, CDR1 KGHDR and CDR2 SFDVKD. For the CDR3, the DNA is TGTGCCACCAGTGCCACTAGCACAGATACGCAGTATTTT. Residues: CATSATSTDTQYF.

This chain joins TRBV7-6 and TRBJ2-3, with D tentatively TRBD2 (7 bases). The CDR3 loop spans 17 amino acids. Germline V gene sequence: CDR1 SGHVS, CDR2 FNYEAQ. Trimming removed 1 base at V and 5 bases at J, with 19 bases between. Here the CDR3 DNA reads TGTGCCAGCAGCTTAGGGAGGTTCGGGGGGCAGGGAGATACGCAGTATTTT. Its protein is CASSLGRFGGQGDTQYF.

This clone has only one observation. CDR3 nucleotides: TGTGCCAGCAGCTTTAGACTAGGGGGGGGGCAAGAGACCCAGTACTTC. Residues: CASSFRLGGGQETQYF. The chain links TRBV5-4 to TRBJ2-5; possible D gene TRBD2, 7 bases. Germline V gene sequence: CDR1 SGHNT, CDR2 YYREEE (reference sequence). Trimming removed 2 bases from V and 2 bases from J, with 16 bases in between. The CDR3 has 16 amino acids.

The chain is built from TRBV6-1 and TRBJ2-3, with D unresolved. The ends were cut back, 1 base at V and 6 bases at J, with 14 bases in the middle. The germline V gene has CDR1 MNHNS and CDR2 SASEGT. This CDR3 region has 15 residues. The CDR3 sequence is CASSEGATPSDTQYF. The DNA for the CDR3 is TGTGCCAGCAGTGAAGGGGCTACTCCGTCGGATACGCAGTATTTT.

V and J are TRBV28 and TRBJ2-7; no reliable D call. CDR1 and CDR2 (germline): MDHEN, SYDVKM. CDR3 length equals 8 residues. Trimming took off 10 bases at V and 9 bases at J, with 7 bases between the two ends. CDR3 protein: CATLGQYF. DNA for the CDR3: TGTGCCACCCTCGGGCAGTACTTC.

This clone appeared a single time. This chain links TRBV9 with TRBJ2-7, with a possible D match to TRBD2 (6 bases). The V and J ends lost 2 bases and 6 bases respectively, with 18 bases between them. CDR3 size: 15 residues. CDR1 and CDR2 (germline): SGDLS, YYNGEE. This CDR3 is CASSVGDSLGREQYF. The CDR3 DNA is TGTGCCAGCAGCGTCGGGGACTCCTTGGGGCGCGAGCAGTACTTC.

This sequence joins TRBV18 and TRBJ1-6; possible D gene TRBD1, 6 bases. The V gene's germline CDR1 is KGHSH and CDR2 LQKENI. This CDR3 has 15 residues. Trimming shortened V by 1 base and J by 6 bases, and 10 bases separated the two germline ends. The DNA for the CDR3 is TGTGCCAGCTCACCACTCCCGGACAGTAATTCACCCCTCCACTTT. It translates to CASSPLPDSNSPLHF.

This clone was counted a single time. The chain combines TRBV27 with TRBJ1-6; 7 bases are shared with TRBD1. The germline V gene encodes CDR1 MNHEY and CDR2 SMNVEV (reference sequence). This CDR3 comprises 12 residues. V was pared by 6 bases and J by 11 bases, with 4 bases of the junction left unmatched. The CDR3 nucleotides are TGTGCCAGCAGACAGGGGCTGGCACCCCTCCACTTT. Translating it yields CASRQGLAPLHF.

The chain recombines TRBV5-1 with TRBJ1-5; TRBD1 agrees at 10 bases. V trimming: 3 bases; J trimming: 6 bases; junction bases outside the gene matches: 6. The CDR3 is 15 amino acids. CDR1 is SGHRS and CDR2 is YFSETQ in the germline V gene. Here the CDR3 reads CASSWGTGDGQPQHF. CDR3 nucleotides: TGCGCCAGCAGCTGGGGGACAGGGGACGGTCAGCCCCAGCATTTT.

V gene TRBV28 combines with J gene TRBJ1-2, with TRBD1 identical over 7 bases. Germline V gene sequence: CDR1 MDHEN, CDR2 SYDVKM. The J segment lost 2 bases and the V segment lost 3 bases, leaving 3 bases of the junction unmatched. The CDR3 is made up of 14 amino acids. For the CDR3, the DNA is TGTGCCAGCAGTTTCGACAGGGTCAACTATGGCTACACCTTC. Encoded protein: CASSFDRVNYGYTF.

J is TRBJ1-3 and V is TRBV29-1; D is possibly TRBD1 (6 bases). Germline loops: CDR1 SQVTM, CDR2 ANQGSEA. The CDR3 has 14 residues. The V end lost 3 bases, the J end lost 3 bases, and 12 bases lay between the germline ends. As DNA, the CDR3 is TGCAGCGTTGAGTTGGGGGCGCTTGGAAACACCATATATTTT. Its translation is CSVELGALGNTIYF. Supplemented by reference TRBV29-1 and TRBJ1-3, the full variable domain reads SAVISQKPSRDICQRGTSLTIQCQVDSQVTMMFWYRQQPGQSLTLIATANQGSEATYESGFVIDKFPISRPNLTFSTLTVSNMSPEDSSIYLCSVELGALGNTIYFGEGSWLTVV.

The genes are TRBV11-2 and TRBJ1-1; D is perhaps TRBD1 (6 bases). Germline V gene data show CDR1 as SGHAT and CDR2 as FQNNGV. V dropped 7 bases and J dropped 5 bases, with 14 bases sitting between them. The CDR3 length is 13 residues. The CDR3 reads CASTDPRGTEAFF. CDR3 DNA: TGTGCCAGCACCGACCCCAGGGGAACTGAAGCTTTCTTT.

The chain is built from TRBV6-5 and TRBJ1-2, with D tentatively TRBD1 (6 bases). CDR3 length: 14 residues. Germline CDR1 reads MNHEY; CDR2 reads SVGAGI. V lost 5 bases, J lost 4 bases, and 14 bases lay in between. The CDR3 nucleotides read TGTGCCAGCAGTCCGGCAGGGGAGGGCTATGGCTACACCTTC. Translating gives CASSPAGEGYGYTF.

V gene TRBV11-2 combines with J gene TRBJ1-2; D may be TRBD1 (6 bases). The germline V and J ends were trimmed by 0 bases and 8 bases, with 16 bases remaining between them. Germline assignment: CDR1 SGHAT and CDR2 FQNNGV. The CDR3 length is 15 residues. The CDR3 spells CASSLDPGGRQGYTF. For the CDR3, the DNA is TGTGCCAGCAGCTTAGATCCGGGGGGGCGGCAAGGCTACACCTTC.

The chain couples TRBV28 to TRBJ2-3; D remains unclear. In germline, CDR1 is MDHEN, CDR2 SYDVKM. CDR3 length: 16 residues. The ends were cut back, 5 bases at V and 8 bases at J, with 23 bases in the middle. CDR3 bases: TGTGCCAGCAGTCCGCCCGGCGACTCCCTCCGGGTTACGCAGTATTTT. Translated, it gives CASSPPGDSLRVTQYF.

J is TRBJ1-1 and V is TRBV28, with 10 bases that match TRBD1. The trim removed 3 bases at V and 0 bases at J, leaving 7 bases unmatched. Germline CDR1 reads MDHEN; CDR2 reads SYDVKM. The CDR3 sequence is 17 residues long. Here the CDR3 reads CASSFLGTGALNTEAFF. The CDR3, as DNA: TGTGCCAGCAGTTTCCTAGGGACAGGGGCATTGAACACTGAAGCTTTCTTT.

The genes are TRBV11-2 and TRBJ1-6, with a tentative D call TRBD1 (6 bases). The CDR3 has 17 amino acids. The V and J ends lost 6 bases and 1 base respectively, with 16 bases between them. CDR1 is SGHAT and CDR2 is FQNNGV in the germline V gene. CDR3 region: CASSRSSDSSYNSPLHF. The CDR3 nucleotides are TGTGCCAGCAGTCGATCCTCGGACAGTTCCTATAATTCACCCCTCCACTTT.

This chain uses TRBV7-9 with TRBJ2-1, with D possibly matching TRBD2 (7 bases). Germline-derived CDR1 and CDR2 are SEHNR and FQNEAQ (reference sequence). Deletions cut 1 base from V and 8 bases from J, with 12 bases between. The CDR3 is made up of 14 amino acids. In DNA, the CDR3 is TGTGCCAGCAGCTTAGATTGGGGGGGCCATGAGCAGTTCTTC. This translates into CASSLDWGGHEQFF.

The CDR3 nucleotides are TGTGCCAGCAGCTTACTAGGGGGCGGCACTGAAGCTTTCTTT. This sequence encodes CASSLLGGGTEAFF. This sequence joins TRBV7-3 and TRBJ1-1; 7 bases fit TRBD1. Looked up from germline, CDR1 is SGHTA and CDR2 is FQGTGA. The CDR3 has 14 residues. The trim removed 2 bases at V and 4 bases at J, leaving 4 bases unmatched.

The chain couples TRBV19 to TRBJ1-6, with 9 positions matching TRBD1. Germline CDR1 reads LNHDA; CDR2 reads SQIVND (reference sequence). CDR3 length: 14 residues. Unmatched junction bases numbered 7, after V lost 7 bases and J lost 9 bases. DNA for the CDR3: TGTGCCAGTACAGCACAGGGGGCCGCTTCACCCCTCCACTTT. Translation gives CASTAQGAASPLHF.

V usage is TRBV4-3 and J usage is TRBJ1-4; TRBD1 matches 8 bases. The CDR3 extends over 18 amino acids. V shed 0 bases, J shed 2 bases, and the junction held 8 bases outside the gene matches. The germline gives CDR1 LGHNA, CDR2 YSLEER. For the CDR3, the DNA is TGCGCCAGCAGCCAAGATAGGTGGGCAGGGGGCACTAATGAAAAACTGTTTTTT. It translates to CASSQDRWAGGTNEKLFF.